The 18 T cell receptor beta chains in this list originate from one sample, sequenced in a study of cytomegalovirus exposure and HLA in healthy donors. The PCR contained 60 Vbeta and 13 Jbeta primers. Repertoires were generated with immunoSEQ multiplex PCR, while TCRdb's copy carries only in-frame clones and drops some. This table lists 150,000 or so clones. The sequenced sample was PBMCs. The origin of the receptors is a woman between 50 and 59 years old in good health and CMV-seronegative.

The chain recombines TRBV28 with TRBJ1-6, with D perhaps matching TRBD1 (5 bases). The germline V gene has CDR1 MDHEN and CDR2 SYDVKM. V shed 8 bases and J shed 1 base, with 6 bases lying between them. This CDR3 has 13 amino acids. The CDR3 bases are TGTGCCAGCGGGGGGTCCTATAATTCACCCCTCCACTTT. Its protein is CASGGSYNSPLHF.

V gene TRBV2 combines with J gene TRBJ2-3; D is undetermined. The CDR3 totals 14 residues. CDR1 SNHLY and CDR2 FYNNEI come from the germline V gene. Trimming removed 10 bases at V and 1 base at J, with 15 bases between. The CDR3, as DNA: TGTGCCACCACTCTAGTAACCCGCACAGATACGCAGTATTTT. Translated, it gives CATTLVTRTDTQYF.

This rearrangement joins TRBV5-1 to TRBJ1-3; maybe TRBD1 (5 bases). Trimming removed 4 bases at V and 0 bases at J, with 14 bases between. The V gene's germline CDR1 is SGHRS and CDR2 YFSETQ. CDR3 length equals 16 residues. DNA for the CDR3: TGCGCCAGCAGCCCGTCCCCGGGGGGCTCTGGAAACACCATATATTTT. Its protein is CASSPSPGGSGNTIYF.

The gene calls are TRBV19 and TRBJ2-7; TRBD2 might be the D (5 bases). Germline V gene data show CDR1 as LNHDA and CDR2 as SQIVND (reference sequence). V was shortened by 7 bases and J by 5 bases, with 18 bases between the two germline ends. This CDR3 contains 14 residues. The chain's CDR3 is CASTAGAGLDEQYF. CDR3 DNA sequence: TGTGCCAGTACCGCTGGTGCCGGACTCGACGAGCAGTACTTC.

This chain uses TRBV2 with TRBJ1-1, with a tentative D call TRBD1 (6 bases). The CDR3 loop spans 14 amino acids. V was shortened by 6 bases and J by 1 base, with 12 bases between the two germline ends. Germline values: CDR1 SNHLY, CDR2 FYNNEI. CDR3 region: CASRRTDTNTEAFF. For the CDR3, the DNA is TGTGCCAGCAGAAGGACAGACACGAACACTGAAGCTTTCTTT.

As DNA, the CDR3 is TGTGCCAGCAGTTTTCATACAGGGGGCTACGAGCAGTACTTC. Encoded protein: CASSFHTGGYEQYF. The chain employs TRBV27 and TRBJ2-7; 8 nucleotides match TRBD1. V dropped 3 bases and J dropped 3; count of bases not matched to a gene: 4. The CDR3 loop spans 14 amino acids. CDR1 and CDR2 from the germline V gene are MNHEY and SMNVEV (reference sequence).

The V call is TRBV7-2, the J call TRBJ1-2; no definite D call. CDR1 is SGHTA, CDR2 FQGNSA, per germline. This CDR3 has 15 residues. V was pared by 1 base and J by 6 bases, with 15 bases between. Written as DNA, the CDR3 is TGTGCCAGCAGCTTAGGGGCCAGTTCGTGGAATGGCTACACCTTC. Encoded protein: CASSLGASSWNGYTF.

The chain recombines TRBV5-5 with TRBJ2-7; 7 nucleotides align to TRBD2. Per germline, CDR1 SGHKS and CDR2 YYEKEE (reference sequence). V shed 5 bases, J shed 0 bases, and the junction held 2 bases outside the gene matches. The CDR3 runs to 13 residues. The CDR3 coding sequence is TGTGCCAGCAGTAGGGACTACTCCTACGAGCAGTACTTC. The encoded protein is CASSRDYSYEQYF.

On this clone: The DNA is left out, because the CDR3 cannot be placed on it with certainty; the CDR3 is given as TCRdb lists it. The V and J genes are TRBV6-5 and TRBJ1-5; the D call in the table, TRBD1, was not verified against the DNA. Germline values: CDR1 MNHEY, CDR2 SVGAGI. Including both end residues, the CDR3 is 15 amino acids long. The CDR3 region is CASSSSGQGVQPQHF.

The CDR3: CAWSATAGGYSNQPQHF. The CDR3 nucleotides read TGTGCCTGGAGTGCTACAGCTGGGGGGTATAGCAATCAGCCCCAGCATTTT. The V call is TRBV30, the J call TRBJ1-5, with a weak D call TRBD1 (5 bases). The CDR3 has 17 amino acids. Trimming cost V 1 base and J 0 bases, with 16 bases left between them. The V gene's germline CDR1 is GTSNPN and CDR2 SVGIG (reference sequence).

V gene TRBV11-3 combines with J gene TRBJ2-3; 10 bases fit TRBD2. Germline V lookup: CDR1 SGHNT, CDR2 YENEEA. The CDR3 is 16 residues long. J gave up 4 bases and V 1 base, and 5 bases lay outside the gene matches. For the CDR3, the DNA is TGTGCCAGCAGCTTAGTCAGCGGGAGGGGACCAGATACGCAGTATTTT. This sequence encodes CASSLVSGRGPDTQYF. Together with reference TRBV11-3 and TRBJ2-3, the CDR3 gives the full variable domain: EAGVVQSPRYKIIEKKQPVAFWCNPISGHNTLYWYLQNLGQGPELLIRYENEEAVDDSQLPKDRFSAERLKGVDSTLKIQPAELGDSAVYLCASSLVSGRGPDTQYFGPGTRLTVL.

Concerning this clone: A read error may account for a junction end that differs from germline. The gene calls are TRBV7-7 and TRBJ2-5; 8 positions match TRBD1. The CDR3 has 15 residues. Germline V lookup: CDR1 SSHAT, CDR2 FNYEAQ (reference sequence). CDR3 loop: CASSLGTGLQETQYF. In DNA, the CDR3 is TGTGCTAGCAGCTTAGGGACAGGTCTACAAGAGACCCAGTACTTC.

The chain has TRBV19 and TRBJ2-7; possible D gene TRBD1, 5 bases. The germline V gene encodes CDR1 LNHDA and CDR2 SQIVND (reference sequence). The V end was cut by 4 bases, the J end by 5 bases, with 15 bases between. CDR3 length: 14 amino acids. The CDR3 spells CASSTYGQNHEQYF. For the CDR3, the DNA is TGTGCCAGTAGTACTTACGGACAAAACCACGAGCAGTACTTC.

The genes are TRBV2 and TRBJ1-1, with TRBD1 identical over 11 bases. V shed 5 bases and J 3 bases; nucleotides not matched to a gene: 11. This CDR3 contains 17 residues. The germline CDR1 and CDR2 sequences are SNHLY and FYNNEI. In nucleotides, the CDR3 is TGTGCCAGCAGTCCTGGGGACAGGGGGGATGGAGACACTGAAGCTTTCTTT. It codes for CASSPGDRGDGDTEAFF. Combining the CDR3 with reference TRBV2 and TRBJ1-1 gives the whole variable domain EPEVTQTPSHQVTQMGQEVILRCVPISNHLYFYWYRQILGQKVEFLVSFYNNEISEKSEIFDDQFSVERPDGSNFTLKIRSTKLEDSAMYFCASSPGDRGDGDTEAFFGQGTRLTVV.

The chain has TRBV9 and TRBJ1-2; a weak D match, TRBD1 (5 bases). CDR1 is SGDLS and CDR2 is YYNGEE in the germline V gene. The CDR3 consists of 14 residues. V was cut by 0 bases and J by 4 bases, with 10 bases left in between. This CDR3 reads CASSVDGQGYGYTF. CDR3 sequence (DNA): TGTGCCAGCAGCGTAGACGGTCAGGGCTATGGCTACACCTTC.

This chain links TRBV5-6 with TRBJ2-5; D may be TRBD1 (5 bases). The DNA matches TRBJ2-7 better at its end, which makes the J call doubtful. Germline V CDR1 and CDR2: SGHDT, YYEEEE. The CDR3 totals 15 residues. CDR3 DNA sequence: TGTGCCAGCAGCTTGGAGGGCAGGGCTTCCTACGAGCAGTACTTC. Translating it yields CASSLEGRASYEQYF.

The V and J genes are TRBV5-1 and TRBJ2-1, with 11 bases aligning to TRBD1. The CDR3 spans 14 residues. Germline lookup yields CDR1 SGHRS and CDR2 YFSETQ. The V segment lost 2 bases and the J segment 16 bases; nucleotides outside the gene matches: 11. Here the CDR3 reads CASSLTGTGGGRFF. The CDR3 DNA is TGCGCCAGCAGCTTAACCGGGACAGGGGGAGGAAGATTCTTC.

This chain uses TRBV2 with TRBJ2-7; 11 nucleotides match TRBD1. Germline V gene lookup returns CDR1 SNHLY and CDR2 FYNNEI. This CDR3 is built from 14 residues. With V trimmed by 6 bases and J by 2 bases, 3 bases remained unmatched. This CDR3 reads CASRDRGPPYEQYF. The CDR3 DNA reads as TGTGCCAGCAGGGACAGGGGGCCCCCCTACGAGCAGTACTTC.